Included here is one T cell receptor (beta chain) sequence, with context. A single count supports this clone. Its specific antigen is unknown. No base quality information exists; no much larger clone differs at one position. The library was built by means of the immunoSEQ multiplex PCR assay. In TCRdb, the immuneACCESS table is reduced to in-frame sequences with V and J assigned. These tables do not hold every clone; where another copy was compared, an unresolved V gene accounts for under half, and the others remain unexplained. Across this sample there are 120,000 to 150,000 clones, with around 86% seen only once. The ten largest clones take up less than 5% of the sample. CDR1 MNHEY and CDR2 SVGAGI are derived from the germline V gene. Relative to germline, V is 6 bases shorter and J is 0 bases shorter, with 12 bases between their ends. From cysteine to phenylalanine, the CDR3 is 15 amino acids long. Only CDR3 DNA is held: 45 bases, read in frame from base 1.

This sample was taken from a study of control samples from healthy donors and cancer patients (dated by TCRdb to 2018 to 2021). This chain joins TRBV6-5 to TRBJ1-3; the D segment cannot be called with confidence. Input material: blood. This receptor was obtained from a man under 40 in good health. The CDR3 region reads CASSRAVHSGNTIYF. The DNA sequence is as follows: TGTGCCAGCAGCCGAGCAGTGCACTCTGGAAACACCATATATTTT.